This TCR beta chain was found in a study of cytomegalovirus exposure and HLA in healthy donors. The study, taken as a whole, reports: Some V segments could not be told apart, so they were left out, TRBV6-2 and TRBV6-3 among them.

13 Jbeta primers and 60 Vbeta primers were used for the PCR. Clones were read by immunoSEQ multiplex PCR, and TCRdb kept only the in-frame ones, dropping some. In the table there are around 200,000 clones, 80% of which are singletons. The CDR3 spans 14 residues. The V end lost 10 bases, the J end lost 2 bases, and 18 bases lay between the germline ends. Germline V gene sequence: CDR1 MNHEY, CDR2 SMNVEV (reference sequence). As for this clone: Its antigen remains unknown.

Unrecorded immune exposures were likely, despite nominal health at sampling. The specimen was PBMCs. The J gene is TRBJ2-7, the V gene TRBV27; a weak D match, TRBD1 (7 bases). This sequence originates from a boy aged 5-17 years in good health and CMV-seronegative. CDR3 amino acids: CATLDRTKPYEQYF. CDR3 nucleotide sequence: TGTGCCACCCTGGACAGGACTAAACCCTACGAGCAGTACTTC.